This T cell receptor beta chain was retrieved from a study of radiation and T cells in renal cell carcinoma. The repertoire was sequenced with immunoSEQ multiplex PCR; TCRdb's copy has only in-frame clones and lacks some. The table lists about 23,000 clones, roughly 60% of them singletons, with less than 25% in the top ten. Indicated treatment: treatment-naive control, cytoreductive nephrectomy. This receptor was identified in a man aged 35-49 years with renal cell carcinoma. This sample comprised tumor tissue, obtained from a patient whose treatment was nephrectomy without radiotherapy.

The CDR3 region is CASSLVGAPEAFF. The DNA for the CDR3 is TGCGCCAGCAGCTTGGTAGGGGCCCCTGAAGCTTTCTTT. This rearrangement joins TRBV5-1 to TRBJ1-1, with a tentative D call TRBD1 (5 bases). Deletions cut 0 bases from V and 6 bases from J, with 9 bases between. Germline values: CDR1 SGHRS, CDR2 YFSETQ. The CDR3 runs 13 residues.